The sequence of this T cell receptor beta chain was determined in a study of T cell repertoires in cytomegalovirus infection. TCRdb called the reads again in MiXCR, with one record for every CDR3 protein. The table lists about 310,000 distinct CDR3 sequences, roughly 16% of them singletons. V trimming: 4 bases; J trimming: 6 bases; junction bases outside the gene matches: 7. This CDR3 has 15 amino acids. The V gene's germline CDR1 is LGHDT and CDR2 YNNKEL (reference sequence). The TCR originated in a human donor in good health (CMV status not recorded). Some clones in this sample may be carry-over from other donors' samples. The genes are TRBV3-1 and TRBJ2-1; 9 bases are a match to TRBD1. The sample comprised PBMCs. In DNA form, the CDR3 reads TGTGCCAGCAGCCCGGGACAGGGTCGTTCCAATGAGCAGTTCTTC. It is translated as CASSPGQGRSNEQFF.